What follows are 9 T cell receptor beta chains derived from one specimen sequenced in a study of OX40 agonist ivuxolimab in advanced cancers. Generated by immunoSEQ multiplex PCR, the TCRdb table keeps only in-frame clones and is missing some. The table has some 39,000 clones, just under 90% seen once; the top ten hold about 6%. The sequenced sample was CD4+ or CD8+ T cells sorted from blood, obtained in a trial of the OX40 agonist ivuxolimab. The receptors stem from an adult with an advanced solid tumor such as melanoma, head and neck, liver or kidney cancer.

The chain recombines TRBV28 with TRBJ1-5, with D perhaps TRBD1 (5 bases). Germline V gene data show CDR1 as MDHEN and CDR2 as SYDVKM. The V gene lost 4 bases and the J gene lost 0 bases, with 10 bases spanning the gap. The CDR3 runs 15 residues. The CDR3 bases are TGTGCCAGCAGTTCCGGGGCCTATAGCAATCAGCCCCAGCATTTT. Residues: CASSSGAYSNQPQHF.

The CDR3 spells CASSLTGGDNSPLHF. The CDR3 DNA follows: TGCGCCAGCAGCCTTACAGGGGGCGATAATTCACCCCTCCACTTT. The chain is built from TRBV4-1 and TRBJ1-6; 9 nucleotides line up with TRBD1. V gave up 4 bases and J gave up 5 bases; unmatched junction bases: 3. Germline V gene data show CDR1 as MGHRA and CDR2 as YSYEKL. There are 15 residues in the CDR3.

A single count supports this clone. This sequence joins TRBV19 and TRBJ1-5, with D perhaps matching TRBD1 (6 bases). Germline assignment: CDR1 LNHDA and CDR2 SQIVND (reference sequence). The ends were cut back, 7 bases at V and 2 bases at J, with 12 bases in the middle. This CDR3 is 14 amino acids long. The chain's CDR3 is CASKGGIGNQPQHF. The CDR3 nucleotides read TGTGCCAGTAAGGGGGGCATTGGCAATCAGCCCCAGCATTTT.

Points on this clone: Mismatch with germline at one junction end may stem from a read error. The chain employs TRBV7-7 and TRBJ2-2; 14 bases map to TRBD2. The CDR3 sequence is 17 residues long. The germline V gene has CDR1 SSHAT and CDR2 FNYEAQ (reference sequence). The chain's CDR3 is CASSSGLAGVLTGELFF. CDR3 coding DNA: TGTGCTAGCAGCTCGGGACTAGCGGGAGTGCTCACCGGGGAGCTGTTTTTT.

V gene TRBV5-1 combines with J gene TRBJ2-1; D is perhaps TRBD1 or TRBD2 (5 bases each). The CDR3 is made up of 15 amino acids. Germline V gene data show CDR1 as SGHRS and CDR2 as YFSETQ. Trimming took off 1 base at V and 0 bases at J, with 8 bases between the two ends. The CDR3 spells CASSLWGSSYNEQFF. CDR3 DNA sequence: TGCGCCAGCAGCTTGTGGGGGAGCTCCTACAATGAGCAGTTCTTC.

This chain uses TRBV28 with TRBJ1-1, with TRBD1 identical over 9 bases. V shed 6 bases, J shed 1 base, and the junction held 6 bases outside the gene matches. The CDR3 is 15 residues long. The V gene's germline CDR1 is MDHEN and CDR2 SYDVKM. The CDR3 sequence: CASRPGGQGNTEAFF. The CDR3 DNA reads as TGTGCCAGCAGACCCGGGGGACAGGGGAACACTGAAGCTTTCTTT. The whole variable domain, filled in from reference TRBV28 and TRBJ1-1, reads DVKVTQSSRYLVKRTGEKVFLECVQDMDHENMFWYRQDPGLGLRLIYFSYDVKMKEKGDIPEGYSVSREKKERFSLILESASTNQTSMYLCASRPGGQGNTEAFFGQGTRLTVV.

The chain links TRBV20-1 to TRBJ1-1; unclear D gene. The CDR3 totals 11 residues. Trimming left V 0 bases short and J 8 bases short, with 7 bases between. Germline V gives CDR1 DFQATT, CDR2 SNEGSKA (reference sequence). CDR3: CSARDGGEAFF. The CDR3 DNA is TGCAGTGCTAGAGATGGAGGGGAAGCTTTCTTT.

The genes are TRBV10-1 and TRBJ2-3; 7 nucleotides line up with TRBD1. The germline gives CDR1 WNHNN, CDR2 SYGVQD (reference sequence). Germline trimming cut 6 bases from V and 2 bases from J; bases unmatched to any gene: 8. The length of the CDR3 is 15 residues. This CDR3 is CASSQIDRDTDTQYF. For the CDR3, the DNA is TGCGCCAGCAGCCAGATCGACAGGGACACAGATACGCAGTATTTT.

This clone occurred a few times. V and J are TRBV5-1 and TRBJ2-7, with D perhaps matching TRBD1 (5 bases). The CDR3 contains 14 residues. Trimming pared 1 base from V and 5 bases from J, leaving 13 bases between. Germline CDR1 SGHRS, CDR2 YFSETQ. CDR3 region: CASSLLGPANEQYF. For the CDR3, the DNA is TGCGCCAGCAGCTTGCTGGGGCCAGCCAACGAGCAGTACTTC.